The TCR beta chain under discussion was sequenced for a study of shared clonotypes between healthy human individuals. Study context: Three plates each covered CD4 naive and memory; CD8 naive two, CD8 memory one. General observations from the study: A handful of donors shared approximately 5% of their naive CD4 clonotypes.

Concerning this clone: Its cognate antigen is unknown.

The assay was immunoSEQ multiplex PCR, and TCRdb's table has in-frame clones only and misses some. The table has about 2,200,000 clones, 90% to 95% seen once; the top ten hold approximately 1.7%. Naivety among CD8 cells was defined by CD45RO negativity and positive CCR7 selection, thereby excluding terminally differentiated effector memory CD45RA+ cells. What was sequenced was naive CD8+ T cells from PBMCs. This clonotype was obtained from a man aged 18 to 30 in good health. Some clones in this sample may be carry-over from other donors' samples.

CDR3 residues: CASSFAQGGNEQFF. CDR3 bases: TGTGCCAGCAGCTTCGCACAGGGGGGCAATGAGCAGTTCTTC. This chain uses TRBV7-3 with TRBJ2-1; 8 positions agree with TRBD1. In germline, CDR1 is SGHTA, CDR2 FQGTGA. Trimming took 3 bases from V and 6 from J; bases not matched to a gene: 4. The CDR3 covers 14 residues. The complete variable domain, with remaining parts taken from reference TRBV7-3 and TRBJ2-1, reads GAGVSQTPSNKVTEKGKYVELRCDPISGHTALYWYRQSLGQGPEFLIYFQGTGAADDSGLPNDRFFAVRPEGSVSTLKIQRTERGDSAVYLCASSFAQGGNEQFFGPGTRLTVL.